The present TCR beta chain was sequenced within a study of blood T cell repertoires in COVID-19. At the level of the study: Both acute and convalescent COVID-19 samples were obtained from the United States, Italy and Spain. In each case, the material was cDNA or gDNA derived from T cells, B-cell-depleted T cells, or PBMCs.

The table came from immunoSEQ multiplex PCR; TCRdb's copy has only in-frame clones and leaves some out. The sample records more than 95,000 clones, over 75% being singletons. This sequence originates from a human donor in a cohort sampled during active COVID-19. The sequenced sample consisted of peripheral blood.

CDR3 sequence: CASSASPTATDTQYF. The DNA of the CDR3 is TGTGCCAGCAGCGCGAGCCCGACAGCCACAGATACGCAGTATTTT. The chain links TRBV9 to TRBJ2-3; weak D call: TRBD1 (5 bases). The CDR3 extends over 15 amino acids. Germline V gene data show CDR1 as SGDLS and CDR2 as YYNGEE. V gave up 3 bases and J gave up 2 bases, with 13 bases separating them.